This T cell receptor beta chain was recovered during a study of T cells in Graves' hyperthyroidism and ophthalmopathy. The CDR3 runs 15 residues. Trimming stripped 0 bases from V and 0 bases from J, with 11 bases between. The germline CDR1 and CDR2 sequences are DFQATT and SNEGSKA (reference sequence). This clonotype occurred many times. What was amplified from RNA transcripts were TCR beta CDR3 regions. First-round RT-PCR with HTBI primers amplified the TCR CDR3 region. TCRdb recomputed calls from the multiplex PCR reads with MiXCR, one row per CDR3 protein. The sample lists roughly 110,000 distinct CDR3 sequences, approximately 16% occurring once. Graves' hyperthyroidism showing no ophthalmopathy progression within 18 months was considered stable. Not enrolled were patients with uncontrolled infection, other autoimmune disease, pregnancy or lactation.

The clonotype comes from a woman between 50 and 59 years old with Graves' hyperthyroidism. The chain combines TRBV20-1 with TRBJ2-5, with unresolved D. The specimen sequenced was blood. As DNA, the CDR3 is TGCAGTGCTAGAGACAGCCCGGGCAACCAAGAGACCCAGTACTTC. Protein sequence: CSARDSPGNQETQYF.